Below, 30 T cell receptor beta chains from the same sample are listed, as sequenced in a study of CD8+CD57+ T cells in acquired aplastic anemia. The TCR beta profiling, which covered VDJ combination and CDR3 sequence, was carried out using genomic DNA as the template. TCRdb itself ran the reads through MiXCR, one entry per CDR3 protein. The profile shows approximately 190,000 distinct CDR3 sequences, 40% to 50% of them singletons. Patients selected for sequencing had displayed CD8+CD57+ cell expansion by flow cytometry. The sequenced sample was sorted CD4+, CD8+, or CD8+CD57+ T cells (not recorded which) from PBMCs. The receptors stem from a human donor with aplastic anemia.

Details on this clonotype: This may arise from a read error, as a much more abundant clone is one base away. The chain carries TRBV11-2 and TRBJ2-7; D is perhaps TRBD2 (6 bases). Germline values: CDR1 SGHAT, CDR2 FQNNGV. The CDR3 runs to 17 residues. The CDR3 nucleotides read TGTGCCGGCAGCTTAGTAGGTCCGGGACTGGGCCCCTACGAGCAGTACTTC. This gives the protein CAGSLVGPGLGPYEQYF.

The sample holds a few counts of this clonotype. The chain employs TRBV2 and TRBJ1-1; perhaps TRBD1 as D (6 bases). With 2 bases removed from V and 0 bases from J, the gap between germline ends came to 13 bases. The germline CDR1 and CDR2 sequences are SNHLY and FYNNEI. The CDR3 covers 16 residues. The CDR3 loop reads CASSETPAGVNTEAFF. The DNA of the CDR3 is TGTGCCAGCAGTGAAACCCCCGCAGGGGTGAACACTGAAGCTTTCTTT.

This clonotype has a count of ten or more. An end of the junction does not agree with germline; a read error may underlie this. CDR3 in DNA: TGTGCCACTAGTGCCCGGACTAGCGGGGGACGTGAGCAGTTCTTC. It encodes CATSARTSGGREQFF. The chain recombines TRBV24-1 with TRBJ2-1, with TRBD2 matching over 13 bases. This CDR3 spans 15 amino acids. Germline lookup yields CDR1 KGHDR and CDR2 SFDVKD.

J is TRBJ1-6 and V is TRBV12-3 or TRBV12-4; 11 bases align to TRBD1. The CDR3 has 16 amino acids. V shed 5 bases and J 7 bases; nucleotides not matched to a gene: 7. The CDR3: CASSNPGQGVNSPLHF. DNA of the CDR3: TGTGCCAGCAGTAACCCGGGACAGGGGGTCAATTCACCCCTCCACTTT.

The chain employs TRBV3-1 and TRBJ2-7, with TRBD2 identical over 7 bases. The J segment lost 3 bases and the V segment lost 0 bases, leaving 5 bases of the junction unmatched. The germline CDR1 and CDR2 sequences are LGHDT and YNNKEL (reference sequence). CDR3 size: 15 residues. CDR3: CASSQDPAGFYEQYF. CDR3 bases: TGTGCCAGCAGCCAAGACCCAGCGGGATTCTACGAGCAGTACTTC.

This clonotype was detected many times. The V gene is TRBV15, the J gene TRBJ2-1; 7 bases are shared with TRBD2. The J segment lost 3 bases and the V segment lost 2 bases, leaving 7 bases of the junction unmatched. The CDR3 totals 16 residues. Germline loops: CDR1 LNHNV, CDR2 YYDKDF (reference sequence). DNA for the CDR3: TGTGCCACCAGCAGATCGAGCGGGAACCTCTACAATGAGCAGTTCTTC. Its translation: CATSRSSGNLYNEQFF.

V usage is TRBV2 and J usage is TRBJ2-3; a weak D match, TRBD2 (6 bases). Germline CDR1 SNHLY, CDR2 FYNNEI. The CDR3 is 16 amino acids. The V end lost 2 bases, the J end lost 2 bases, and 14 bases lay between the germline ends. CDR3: CASSERRTTYTDTQYF. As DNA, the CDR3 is TGTGCCAGCAGTGAACGTCGGACTACCTACACAGATACGCAGTATTTT. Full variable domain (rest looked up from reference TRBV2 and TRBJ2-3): EPEVTQTPSHQVTQMGQEVILRCVPISNHLYFYWYRQILGQKVEFLVSFYNNEISEKSEIFDDQFSVERPDGSNFTLKIRSTKLEDSAMYFCASSERRTTYTDTQYFGPGTRLTVL.

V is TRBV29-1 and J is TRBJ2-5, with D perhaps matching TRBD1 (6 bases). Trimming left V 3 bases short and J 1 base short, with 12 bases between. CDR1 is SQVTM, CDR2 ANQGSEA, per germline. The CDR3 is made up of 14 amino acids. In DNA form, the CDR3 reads TGCAGCGTTGAGGCGGCAGGGGCCCAAGAGACCCAGTACTTC. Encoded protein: CSVEAAGAQETQYF.

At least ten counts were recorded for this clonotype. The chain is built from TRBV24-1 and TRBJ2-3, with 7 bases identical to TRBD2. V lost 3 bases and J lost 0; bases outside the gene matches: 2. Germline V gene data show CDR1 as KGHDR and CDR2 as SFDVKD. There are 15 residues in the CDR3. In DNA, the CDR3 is TGTGCCACCAGTGATGGGACTATCAGCACAGATACGCAGTATTTT. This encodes CATSDGTISTDTQYF.

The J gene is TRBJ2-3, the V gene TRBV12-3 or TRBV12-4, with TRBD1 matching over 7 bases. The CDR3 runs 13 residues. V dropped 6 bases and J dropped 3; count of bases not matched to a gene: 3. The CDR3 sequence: CASSGQETDTQYF. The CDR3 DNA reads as TGTGCCAGCAGCGGACAGGAAACAGATACGCAGTATTTT.

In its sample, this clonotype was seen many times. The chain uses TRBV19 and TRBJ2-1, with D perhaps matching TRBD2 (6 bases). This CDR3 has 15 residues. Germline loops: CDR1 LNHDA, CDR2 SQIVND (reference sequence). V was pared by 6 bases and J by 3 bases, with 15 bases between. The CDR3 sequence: CASSLVGAGYNEQFF. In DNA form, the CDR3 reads TGTGCCAGTAGCCTGGTAGGAGCGGGCTACAATGAGCAGTTCTTC.

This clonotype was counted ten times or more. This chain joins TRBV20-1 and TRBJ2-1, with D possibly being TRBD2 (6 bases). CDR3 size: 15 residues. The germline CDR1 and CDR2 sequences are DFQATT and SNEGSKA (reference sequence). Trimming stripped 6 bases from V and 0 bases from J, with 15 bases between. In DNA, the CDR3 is TGCAGTGCCCCGGGACTCCTAAACTCCTACAATGAGCAGTTCTTC. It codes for CSAPGLLNSYNEQFF.

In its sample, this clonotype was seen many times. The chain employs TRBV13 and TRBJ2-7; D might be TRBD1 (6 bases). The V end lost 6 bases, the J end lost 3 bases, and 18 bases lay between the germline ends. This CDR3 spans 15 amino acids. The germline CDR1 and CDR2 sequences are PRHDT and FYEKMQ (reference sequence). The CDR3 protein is CASRGRQARRYEQYF. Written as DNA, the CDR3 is TGTGCCAGCAGGGGAAGACAGGCCCGTCGCTACGAGCAGTACTTC.

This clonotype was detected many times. Here the CDR3 DNA reads TGTGCCACCAGTGAACGAAACACCATATATTTT. As protein: CATSERNTIYF. The chain links TRBV24-1 to TRBJ1-3; D is ambiguous. The CDR3 loop spans 11 amino acids. In germline, CDR1 is KGHDR, CDR2 SFDVKD. The germline V and J ends were trimmed by 4 bases and 5 bases, with 2 bases remaining between them.

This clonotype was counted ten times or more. In nucleotides, the CDR3 is TGTGCCAGCAGCAAGTTGGGGGTGGGTGGCTACACCTTC. It translates to CASSKLGVGGYTF. This chain connects TRBV6-1 to TRBJ1-2, with a possible D match to TRBD1 (5 bases). The CDR3 sequence is 13 residues long. The V end lost 6 bases, the J end lost 7 bases, and 15 bases lay between the germline ends. Germline V gene lookup returns CDR1 MNHNS and CDR2 SASEGT.

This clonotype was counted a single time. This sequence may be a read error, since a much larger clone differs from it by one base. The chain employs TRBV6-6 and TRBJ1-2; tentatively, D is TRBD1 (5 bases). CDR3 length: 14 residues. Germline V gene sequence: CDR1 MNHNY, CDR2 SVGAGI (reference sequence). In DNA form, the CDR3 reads TGTGCCAGCAGTTGGGTGAACAGGAGATATGGCTGCACCTTC. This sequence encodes CASSWVNRRYGCTF.

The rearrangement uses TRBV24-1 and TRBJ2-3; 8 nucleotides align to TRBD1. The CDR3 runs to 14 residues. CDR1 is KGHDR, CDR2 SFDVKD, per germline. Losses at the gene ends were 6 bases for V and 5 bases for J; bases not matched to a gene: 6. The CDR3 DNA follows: TGTGCCACCAGTCTAGGACAGGGAGGAGATACGCAGTATTTT. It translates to CATSLGQGGDTQYF.

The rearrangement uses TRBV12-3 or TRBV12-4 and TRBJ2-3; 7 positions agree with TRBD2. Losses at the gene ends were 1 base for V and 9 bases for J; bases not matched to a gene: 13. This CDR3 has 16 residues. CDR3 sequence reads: CASSLGRAAGLGTQYF. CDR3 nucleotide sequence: TGTGCCAGCAGTTTAGGGAGGGCAGCGGGACTGGGGACGCAGTATTTT.

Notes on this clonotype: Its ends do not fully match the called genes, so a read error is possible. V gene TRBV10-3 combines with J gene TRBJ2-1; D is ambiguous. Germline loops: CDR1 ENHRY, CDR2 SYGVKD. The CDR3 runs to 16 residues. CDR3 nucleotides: TGTGCCAGCAGTTTCTCGACCACCCCTTCCTACAATGAGCAGTCCTTC. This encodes CASSFSTTPSYNEQSF.

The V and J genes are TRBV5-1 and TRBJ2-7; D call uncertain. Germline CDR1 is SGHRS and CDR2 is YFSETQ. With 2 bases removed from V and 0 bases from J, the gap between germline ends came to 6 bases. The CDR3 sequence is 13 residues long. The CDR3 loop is CASSFTGSYEQYF. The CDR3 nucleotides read TGCGCCAGCAGCTTTACCGGCTCCTACGAGCAGTACTTC. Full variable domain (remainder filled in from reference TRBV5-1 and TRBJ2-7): KAGVTQTPRYLIKTRGQQVTLSCSPISGHRSVSWYQQTPGQGLQFLFEYFSETQRNKGNFPGRFSGRQFSNSRSEMNVSTLELGDSALYLCASSFTGSYEQYFGPGTRLTVT.

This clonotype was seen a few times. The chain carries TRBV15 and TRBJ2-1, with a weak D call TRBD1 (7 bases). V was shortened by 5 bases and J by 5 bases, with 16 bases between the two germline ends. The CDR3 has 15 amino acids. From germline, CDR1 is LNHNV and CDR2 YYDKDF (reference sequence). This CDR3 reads CATSPGPGGNNEQFF. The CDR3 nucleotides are TGTGCCACCAGCCCTGGCCCAGGGGGGAACAATGAGCAGTTCTTC.

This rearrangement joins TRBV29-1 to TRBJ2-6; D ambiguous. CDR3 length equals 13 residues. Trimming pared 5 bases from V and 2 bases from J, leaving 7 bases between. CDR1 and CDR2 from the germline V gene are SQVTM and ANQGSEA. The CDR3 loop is CSVRSPGANVLTF. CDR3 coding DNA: TGCAGCGTTCGGAGCCCTGGGGCCAACGTCCTGACTTTC.

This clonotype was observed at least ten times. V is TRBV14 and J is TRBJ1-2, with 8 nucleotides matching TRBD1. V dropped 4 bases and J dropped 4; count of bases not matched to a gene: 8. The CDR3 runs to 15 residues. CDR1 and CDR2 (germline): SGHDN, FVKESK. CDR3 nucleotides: TGTGCCAGCAGCCCTGGACAGGGCGGGAGCTATGGCTACACCTTC. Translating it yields CASSPGQGGSYGYTF.

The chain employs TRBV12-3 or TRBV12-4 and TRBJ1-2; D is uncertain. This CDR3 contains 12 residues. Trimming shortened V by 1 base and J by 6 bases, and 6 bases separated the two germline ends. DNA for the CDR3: TGTGCCAGCAGTTTAGGGGATCATGGCTACACCTTC. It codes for CASSLGDHGYTF.

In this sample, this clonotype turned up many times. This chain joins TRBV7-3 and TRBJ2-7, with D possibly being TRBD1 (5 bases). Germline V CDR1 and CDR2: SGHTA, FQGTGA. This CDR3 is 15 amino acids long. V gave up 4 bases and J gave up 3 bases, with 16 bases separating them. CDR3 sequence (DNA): TGTGCCAGCAGCTCGACAGTAGGATTAAACTACGAGCAGTACTTC. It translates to CASSSTVGLNYEQYF.

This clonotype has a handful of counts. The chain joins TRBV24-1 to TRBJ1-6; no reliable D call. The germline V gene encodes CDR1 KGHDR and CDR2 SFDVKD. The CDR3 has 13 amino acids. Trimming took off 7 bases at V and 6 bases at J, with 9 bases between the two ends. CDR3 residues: CATSADANSPLHF. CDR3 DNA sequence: TGTGCCACCAGCGCCGACGCTAATTCACCCCTCCACTTT.

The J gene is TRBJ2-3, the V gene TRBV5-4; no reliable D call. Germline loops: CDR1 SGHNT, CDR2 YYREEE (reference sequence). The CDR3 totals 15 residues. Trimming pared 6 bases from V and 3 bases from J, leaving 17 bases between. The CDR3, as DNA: TGTGCCAGCAAGGCCCTAACGACGGAGACAGATACGCAGTATTTT. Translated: CASKALTTETDTQYF.

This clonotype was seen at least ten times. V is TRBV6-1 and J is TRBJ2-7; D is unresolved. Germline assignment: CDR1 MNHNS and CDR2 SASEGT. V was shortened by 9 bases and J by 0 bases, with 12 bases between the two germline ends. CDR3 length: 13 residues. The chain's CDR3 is CASNLAHSYEQYF. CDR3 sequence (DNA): TGTGCCAGTAATCTTGCGCACTCCTACGAGCAGTACTTC.

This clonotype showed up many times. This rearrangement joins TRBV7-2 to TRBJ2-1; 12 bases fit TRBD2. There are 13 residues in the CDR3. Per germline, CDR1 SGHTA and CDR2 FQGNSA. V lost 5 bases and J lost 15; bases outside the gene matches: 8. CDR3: CASSTETSGRPFF. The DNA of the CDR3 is TGTGCCAGCAGCACCGAAACTAGCGGGAGGCCGTTCTTC.

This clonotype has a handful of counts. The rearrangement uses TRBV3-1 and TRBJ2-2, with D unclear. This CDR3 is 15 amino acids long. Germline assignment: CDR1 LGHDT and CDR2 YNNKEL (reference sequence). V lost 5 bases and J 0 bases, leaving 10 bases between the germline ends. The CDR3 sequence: CASSYTDSNTGELFF. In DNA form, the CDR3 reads TGTGCCAGCAGCTATACCGACTCGAACACCGGGGAGCTGTTTTTT.